The 28 T cell receptor beta chains listed next were all sequenced from one sample in a study of identical twins. MiXCR was run by TCRdb on the 5' RACE reads, yielding one entry per CDR3 protein. The sample yields roughly 250,000 distinct CDR3 sequences, approximately 7% seen once. The same data also contributed to another study, on yellow fever vaccine responses in identical twins.

Sequenced sample: memory (CD45RO+) T cells sorted from blood. These receptors were obtained from a woman younger than 30 in good health.

This clonotype was counted at least ten times. The chain recombines TRBV5-1 with TRBJ2-3; 11 bases match TRBD2. V shed 4 bases and J 0 bases; nucleotides not matched to a gene: 7. The CDR3 contains 17 residues. CDR1 and CDR2 (germline): SGHRS, YFSETQ. CDR3 DNA sequence: TGCGCCAGCAGCCCGGGACTAGCGGTGAAAAGCACAGATACGCAGTATTTT. It is translated as CASSPGLAVKSTDTQYF.

This clonotype occurred many times. The rearrangement joins TRBV5-1 to TRBJ1-1; D call uncertain. Germline-derived CDR1 and CDR2 are SGHRS and YFSETQ. CDR3 size: 14 residues. V lost 4 bases to trimming and J lost 2 bases, with 12 bases between them. The CDR3 coding sequence is TGCGCCAGCAGCCCCAGCCCCAGCAACACTGAAGCTTTCTTT. Translating it yields CASSPSPSNTEAFF. Full variable domain (remainder filled in from reference TRBV5-1 and TRBJ1-1): KAGVTQTPRYLIKTRGQQVTLSCSPISGHRSVSWYQQTPGQGLQFLFEYFSETQRNKGNFPGRFSGRQFSNSRSEMNVSTLELGDSALYLCASSPSPSNTEAFFGQGTRLTVV.

The V call is TRBV19, the J call TRBJ1-1; perhaps TRBD1 as D (5 bases). Germline CDR1 LNHDA, CDR2 SQIVND (reference sequence). V lost 6 bases to trimming and J lost 1 base, with 15 bases between them. The CDR3 has 15 residues. CDR3 residues: CASSPSTATNTEAFF. The CDR3 nucleotides are TGTGCCAGTAGCCCTTCGACAGCCACGAACACTGAAGCTTTCTTT. The full variable domain, with the rest looked up from reference TRBV19 and TRBJ1-1, is DGGITQSPKYLFRKEGQNVTLSCEQNLNHDAMYWYRQDPGQGLRLIYYSQIVNDFQKGDIAEGYSVSREKKESFPLTVTSAQKNPTAFYLCASSPSTATNTEAFFGQGTRLTVV.

This clonotype has only a few counts. The chain couples TRBV10-3 to TRBJ2-5; tentative D call: TRBD1 (5 bases). The CDR3 runs to 13 residues. CDR1 ENHRY and CDR2 SYGVKD come from the germline V gene. The V gene lost 6 bases and the J gene lost 3 bases, with 11 bases spanning the gap. This chain's CDR3 is CAIRVQEEETQYF. CDR3 in DNA: TGTGCCATCAGGGTACAGGAAGAAGAGACCCAGTACTTC.

The chain combines TRBV3-1 with TRBJ2-1, with D perhaps TRBD2 (5 bases). Trimming cost V 4 bases and J 6 bases, with 10 bases left between them. CDR3 size: 13 residues. Germline-derived CDR1 and CDR2 are LGHDT and YNNKEL (reference sequence). The CDR3 spells CASSPTTSNEQFF. Written as DNA, the CDR3 is TGTGCCAGCAGCCCGACTACCAGCAATGAGCAGTTCTTC.

This clonotype has more than one count but fewer than ten. One end of the junction fails to match germline, which may point to a read error. The chain uses TRBV18 and TRBJ1-1; weak D call: TRBD1 (5 bases). This CDR3 region has 12 residues. CDR1 is KGHSH and CDR2 is LQKENI in the germline V gene. The CDR3 sequence: CASSPPRPGLVF. The CDR3 DNA reads as TGTGCCAGCTCACCACCGCGTCCGGGGCTGGTCTTT.

The table lists this clonotype with many counts. The chain employs TRBV24-1 and TRBJ2-2; D call uncertain. Germline CDR1 and CDR2: KGHDR and SFDVKD. The CDR3 is 13 residues long. V was trimmed by 5 bases and J by 4 bases, leaving 7 bases between them. The CDR3 DNA is TGTGCCACCAGTGCAGCAGCCACCGGGGAGCTGTTTTTT. This encodes CATSAAATGELFF.

This clonotype was detected ten times or more. The chain links TRBV5-1 to TRBJ2-2; D remains unclear. V was shortened by 5 bases and J by 0 bases, with 8 bases between the two germline ends. Germline V gene data show CDR1 as SGHRS and CDR2 as YFSETQ. The length of the CDR3 is 14 residues. Written as DNA, the CDR3 is TGCGCCAGCAGGGAAGTAACGAACACCGGGGAGCTGTTTTTT. The encoded protein is CASREVTNTGELFF.

In this sample, this clonotype turned up a few times. V usage is TRBV12-3 or TRBV12-4 and J usage is TRBJ2-4, with D maybe TRBD1 (6 bases). Trimming cost V 2 bases and J 2 bases, with 13 bases left between them. CDR3 size: 16 residues. Here the CDR3 reads CASSLPGERSKNIQYF. The CDR3 region has the DNA TGTGCCAGCAGTTTACCAGGGGAAAGGTCCAAAAACATTCAGTACTTC.

The table lists this clonotype with a few counts. The chain uses TRBV6-4 and TRBJ2-7; D perhaps matches TRBD1 (5 bases). CDR3 length equals 13 residues. The germline CDR1 and CDR2 sequences are MRHNA and SNTAGT. V was shortened by 7 bases and J by 4 bases, with 14 bases between the two germline ends. The chain's CDR3 is CASTFDRSYEQYV. CDR3 sequence (DNA): TGTGCCAGCACTTTTGACAGATCTTACGAGCAGTACGTC.

V usage is TRBV7-9 and J usage is TRBJ1-1; no reliable D call. Per germline, CDR1 SEHNR and CDR2 FQNEAQ (reference sequence). The CDR3 extends over 15 amino acids. Trimming removed 5 bases at V and 1 base at J, with 14 bases between. The CDR3 sequence: CASSPRLPANTEAFF. The CDR3 DNA reads as TGTGCCAGCAGCCCCCGGTTGCCAGCGAACACTGAAGCTTTCTTT. Drawing the rest from reference TRBV7-9 and TRBJ1-1, the complete variable domain is DTGVSQNPRHKITKRGQNVTFRCDPISEHNRLYWYRQTLGQGPEFLTYFQNEAQLEKSRLLSDRFSAERPKGSFSTLEIQRTEQGDSAMYLCASSPRLPANTEAFFGQGTRLTVV.

This clonotype has ten or more counts. The CDR3 DNA reads TGTGCCTCGGCGAACACCGGGGAGCTGTTTTTT. This encodes CASANTGELFF. V gene TRBV24-1 combines with J gene TRBJ2-2; the D is unclear. This CDR3 has 11 residues. Between the trimmed V and J ends, which lost 12 bases and 0 bases, there was a span of 4 bases. The germline gives CDR1 KGHDR, CDR2 SFDVKD.

The table lists this clonotype with many counts. This chain uses TRBV5-1 with TRBJ2-3; 7 nucleotides match TRBD1. This CDR3 region has 14 residues. After removal of 3 bases from V and 5 bases from J, the junction contained 6 bases not matched to a gene. Germline V gives CDR1 SGHRS, CDR2 YFSETQ. CDR3 protein: CASSSGQMKDTQYF. The CDR3 DNA reads as TGCGCCAGCAGCTCGGGACAGATGAAAGATACGCAGTATTTT.

The chain employs TRBV20-1 and TRBJ2-3; weak D call: TRBD2 (5 bases). The CDR3 is made up of 17 amino acids. Germline-derived CDR1 and CDR2 are DFQATT and SNEGSKA (reference sequence). Between the trimmed V and J ends, which lost 0 bases and 4 bases, there was a span of 20 bases. The CDR3 coding sequence is TGCAGTGCTAGAGATCCCGGACTCCCGTATATGGCAGATACGCAGTATTTT. Protein product: CSARDPGLPYMADTQYF.

The chain carries TRBV5-6 and TRBJ1-4; D is possibly TRBD1 (5 bases). CDR3 length equals 13 residues. The germline V and J ends were trimmed by 4 bases and 3 bases, with 7 bases remaining between them. Germline CDR1 reads SGHDT; CDR2 reads YYEEEE. This CDR3 is CASSKGANEKLFF. The CDR3 DNA is TGTGCCAGCAGCAAAGGGGCTAATGAAAAACTGTTTTTT.

The chain combines TRBV20-1 with TRBJ2-5, with 13 positions matching TRBD2. J gave up 2 bases and V 2 bases, and 11 bases lay outside the gene matches. CDR3 length: 18 residues. Germline V gives CDR1 DFQATT, CDR2 SNEGSKA (reference sequence). CDR3 DNA: TGCAGTGCTAGACCCCCGGGACTAGCGGGACCCCGACAAGAGACCCAGTACTTC. It is translated as CSARPPGLAGPRQETQYF.

In its sample, this clonotype was seen a few times. V is TRBV28 and J is TRBJ2-3, with TRBD2 matching 10 bases. V dropped 3 bases and J dropped 1; count of bases not matched to a gene: 4. The germline V gene has CDR1 MDHEN and CDR2 SYDVKM. This CDR3 region has 16 residues. The CDR3 loop is CASSFIGLAGTDTQYF. CDR3 DNA: TGTGCCAGCAGTTTCATCGGACTAGCGGGCACAGATACGCAGTATTTT.

The chain uses TRBV28 and TRBJ1-3, with 9 bases fitting TRBD1. Germline V gene lookup returns CDR1 MDHEN and CDR2 SYDVKM. V dropped 3 bases and J dropped 2; count of bases not matched to a gene: 2. CDR3 length: 15 residues. CDR3 in amino acids: CASSFRDRAGNTIYF. CDR3 bases: TGTGCCAGCAGTTTTCGGGACAGGGCTGGAAACACCATATATTTT.

This sequence joins TRBV24-1 and TRBJ1-1; 8 bases map to TRBD1. CDR3 size: 15 residues. The germline gives CDR1 KGHDR, CDR2 SFDVKD. Unmatched junction bases numbered 9, after V lost 7 bases and J lost 3 bases. CDR3 in DNA: TGTGCCACCAGGGGATCCGGGACAGGCCACACTGAAGCTTTCTTT. It codes for CATRGSGTGHTEAFF.

This clonotype was found a few times. CDR3 DNA sequence: TGCAGCGCAGGACAGGGCGGTTACTCCGGGGAGCTGTTTTTT. It specifies CSAGQGGYSGELFF. V is TRBV29-1 and J is TRBJ2-2, with 8 positions matching TRBD1. The V segment lost 7 bases and the J segment 6 bases; nucleotides outside the gene matches: 10. CDR1 and CDR2 from the germline V gene are SQVTM and ANQGSEA. The CDR3 spans 14 residues.

This clonotype appeared many times. The CDR3 DNA is TGTGCCACCAGTGACCAGGTGAGGACAGATACGCAGTATTTT. This codes for CATSDQVRTDTQYF. The chain has TRBV24-1 and TRBJ2-3, with D hard to call. V was pared by 4 bases and J by 3 bases, with 10 bases between. This CDR3 region has 14 residues. Germline CDR1 KGHDR, CDR2 SFDVKD.

This clonotype was detected a few times. This chain connects TRBV18 to TRBJ2-7; D possibly uses TRBD1 or TRBD2 (5 bases each). Germline V CDR1 and CDR2: KGHSH, LQKENI. CDR3 length: 14 residues. Between the trimmed V and J ends, which lost 4 bases and 2 bases, there was a span of 12 bases. This CDR3 reads CASSRDPGTYEQYF. The CDR3 DNA sequence: TGTGCCAGCTCACGGGACCCTGGGACCTACGAGCAGTACTTC.

This clonotype was seen ten or more times. The V call is TRBV20-1, the J call TRBJ2-3, with 7 nucleotides matching TRBD2. J was trimmed by 4 bases and V by 1 base; bases with no gene match: 5. This CDR3 spans 14 amino acids. Germline V CDR1 and CDR2: DFQATT, SNEGSKA (reference sequence). The CDR3 region is CSARGPGRADTQYF. CDR3 nucleotides: TGCAGTGCTAGAGGCCCGGGGAGGGCAGATACGCAGTATTTT.

This clonotype appeared many times. The rearrangement uses TRBV12-3 or TRBV12-4 and TRBJ2-2; TRBD1 agrees at 8 bases. The junction had 5 bases not matched to a gene; V was cut back by 6 bases and J by 5 bases. The CDR3 contains 14 residues. CDR3 sequence (DNA): TGTGCCAGCAGCAGGACAGGGCGGACCGGGGAGCTGTTTTTT. Translation gives CASSRTGRTGELFF.

At least ten counts were recorded for this clonotype. The gene calls are TRBV6-6 and TRBJ1-2; weak D call: TRBD1 (5 bases). V lost 7 bases and J lost 6, with 12 bases in between. CDR3 size: 12 residues. Per germline, CDR1 MNHNY and CDR2 SVGAGI (reference sequence). The DNA of the CDR3 is TGTGCCAGCACCCAGGGACTGCATGGCTACACCTTC. It yields the protein CASTQGLHGYTF.

This clonotype came up many times. This rearrangement joins TRBV2 to TRBJ2-5; D is ambiguous. CDR1 is SNHLY and CDR2 is FYNNEI in the germline V gene. This CDR3 has 15 residues. Between the trimmed V and J ends, which lost 6 bases and 2 bases, there was a span of 16 bases. CDR3 DNA: TGTGCCAGCAGGGCGAACAGACCAATTCAAGAGACCCAGTACTTC. The encoded protein is CASRANRPIQETQYF.

V is TRBV20-1 and J is TRBJ2-7, with 9 bases matching TRBD2. CDR1 and CDR2 (germline): DFQATT, SNEGSKA (reference sequence). The CDR3 is 14 amino acids. V trimming: 3 bases; J trimming: 4 bases; junction bases outside the gene matches: 7. The CDR3 DNA reads as TGCAGTGCTAGGGGGGCTAGCGGGAATTACGAGCAGTACTTC. Amino acids: CSARGASGNYEQYF.

The chain combines TRBV3-1 with TRBJ1-2; D gene unclear. The germline V gene has CDR1 LGHDT and CDR2 YNNKEL (reference sequence). This CDR3 has 12 residues. Trimming took off 5 bases at V and 8 bases at J, with 12 bases between the two ends. CDR3 DNA sequence: TGTGCCAGCAGCAGGGCAGCCTCGGGCTACACCTTC. This sequence encodes CASSRAASGYTF.